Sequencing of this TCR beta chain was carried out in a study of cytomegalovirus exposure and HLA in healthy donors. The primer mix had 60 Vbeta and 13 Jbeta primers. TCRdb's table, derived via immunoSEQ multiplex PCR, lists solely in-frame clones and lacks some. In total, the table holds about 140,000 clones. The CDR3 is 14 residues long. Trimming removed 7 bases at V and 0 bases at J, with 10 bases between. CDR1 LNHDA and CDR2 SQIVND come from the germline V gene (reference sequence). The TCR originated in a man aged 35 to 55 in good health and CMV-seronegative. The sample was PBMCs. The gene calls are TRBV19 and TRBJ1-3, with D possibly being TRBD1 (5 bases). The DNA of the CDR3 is TGTGCCAGTACCCCAGGGCTCTCTGGAAACACCATATATTTT. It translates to CASTPGLSGNTIYF.